This paragraph covers one T cell receptor beta chain sequence. Its antigen is still unknown. No per-base quality is available; no much larger clone lies one base away. The cohort comprised several hundred healthy bone marrow donors. At the time of sampling, all cohort members were nominally healthy, though unrecorded immune exposures were likely present. The donor tested CMV seropositive, placing the donor among the 289 seropositive members of the cohort. Every donor gave a peripheral blood sample, and the peripheral blood mononuclear cells from that sample were used for TCR beta sequencing. The Qiagen DNeasy Blood Extraction Kit was used to extract genomic DNA from the blood cell samples. The record originates from a study of cytomegalovirus exposure and HLA in healthy donors (dated by TCRdb to 2017 to 2019). Study-wide context: In an earlier analysis of roughly 500 of the donors, about 260 Gb of sequence data and 90 million to 120 million unique TCR beta sequences from roughly 190 million T cells were reported. The study was designed to test whether signatures of past pathogen exposure could be identified by cataloging public T cell receptors. All discovery cohort repertoires had been generated on a single sequencing platform. Donor age, sex, ethnicity and CMV serostatus were compiled alongside the repertoire data. Of the approximately 400 genotyped donors, 81% fell in the genetic ancestry cluster associated with self-reported Caucasian donors. Typing coverage differed by locus: A, B, C, DRB1 and DQB1 were typed in roughly 620-630 donors, DQA1 in 522, DPA1 in 600 to 610, and DPB1 in 450 to 490. An earlier analysis of about 620 of the donors applied high-throughput TCR beta sequencing to assess whether each TCR beta V gene segment acted as functional or pseudogenic. Across 398 genotyped donors of the cohort, an average of approximately 220,000 unique TCR beta nucleotide sequences per donor were sequenced, and about a sixth of those sequences were non-productive. To predict cytomegalovirus infection status, the study combined high-throughput TCR immunosequencing, statistical association of individual TCRs with disease status, and machine learning. The study used immunosequencing to profile the T cell repertoires of 600 to 850 subjects and linked those repertoires to cytomegalovirus serostatus. An early release covering roughly 640 HLA-typed donors comprised approximately 300 gigabases of sequencing data and around 86 million unique TCR sequences. In a later analysis, previously published TCR beta repertoires from about 640 donors were re-analyzed and high-resolution HLA genotyping was added so that TCR occurrence patterns could be studied. Roughly five DR-DQ haplotypes were handled as single units for association and clustering because linkage in the cohort was strong. In a later genetic analysis, genome-wide SNP genotypes for about three fifths of the roughly 670 donors were used, and that subset was treated as a discovery cohort. A separate validation cohort of more than 100 different subjects was used in addition to the roughly 620-subject first cohort. In the later analysis, no new phenotypic data were used to find candidate immune exposures; instead, reliance was placed on TCR beta sequences and their occurrence across donors. Class I and class II HLA loci were covered by the typing at four-digit resolution. Results the study describes overall, beyond this receptor: Because counts were too low, about 17 rarely observed V segments, including chromosome 9 orphons, were excluded from the earlier analysis of about 500 of the donors. In a later analysis, several top co-occurrence clusters were reported to appear linked to parvovirus B19, influenza, CMV and Epstein-Barr virus. For the cohort, immune exposure information was limited to CMV serostatus. Sequencing depth was assumed to be roughly uniform across donors in the presence/absence analyses, though that assumption may not hold. In a later analysis, the rate of TCR association differed among HLA loci, with DRB1 alleles having the most associated TCRs and HLA-C alleles having the fewest. Most CMV-associated TCR beta chains appeared to be HLA-restricted in a later analysis, and the HLA associations seemed to be driven largely by CMV exposure. In a later genetic analysis, fewer N-insertions in productive TCRs were reported among donors in an Asian-associated ancestry cluster than the approximately 710-donor mean. Broadly in line with IMGT annotations, most TCR beta V segments showed up in productive rearrangements about 87% or about 30% of the time in an earlier analysis of a few hundred of the donors. The cohort was sequenced for TCR beta chains only, and without alpha or paired-chain data the features that could be detected were limited. A cluster of highly shared sequence variants was judged likely to represent a technical artifact of the sequencing pipeline. In a later genetic analysis, a missense DCLRE1C variant was associated with V-gene and J-gene trimming of TCR beta chains, and the association was replicated in an independent cohort. In a later analysis, HLA-associated TCR beta chains showed more clonal expansion and lower generation probabilities than non-associated chains that were equally common. In both the original and validation cohorts, the classifier was reported to diagnose cytomegalovirus status with high specificity and sensitivity. When HLA alleles, especially DR and DQ, strongly co-occurred, TCR associations were difficult to assign to individual alleles. In a later analysis, 15,000 to 20,000 TCR beta sequences were associated with specific HLA alleles at a false discovery rate of 0.05. Because HLA typing was unavailable for some donors at each locus, only the typed subset was used in association tests. The study gave a list of 150 to 200 TCR beta chains associated with cytomegalovirus. In vitro tests confirmed that a few of the cytomegalovirus-associated TCR beta chains recognize cytomegalovirus antigens. While some public TCRs were present in many individuals, most TCR sequences turned up only very rarely across donors. The authors suggested that the approach could potentially be extended to other disease states and immunological phenotypes. A further reported finding was that TCR beta sequences accurately predicted the HLA-A and HLA-B alleles for most subjects in the first cohort. Correlated functional status among segregating V segments might be attributable to linkage disequilibrium, but an unknown experimental factor could not be ruled out.

The library came from the immunoSEQ multiplex PCR assay. For the multiplex PCR, a mixture combining 60 forward primers for TCR Vbeta segments and 13 reverse primers for TCR Jbeta segments was used. The CDR3 region of rearranged TCR beta genes was amplified from genomic DNA with a multiplex PCR assay. Amplified TCR beta libraries were sequenced as 87-base-pair reads on the Illumina HiSeq System. The paper's processing steps were these. In a later analysis, about 80 million unique TCR beta chains were counted across the 500 to 850 repertoires, and around 11 million of these chains were shared by at least two donors. To remove PCR and sequencing errors, raw reads were error-corrected and collapsed into unique sequences using a nearest-neighbor algorithm that merged closely related sequences. Alignment of CDR3 sequences to IMGT reference sequences was used to assign V, D and J gene segments. For a sequence to be retained, a match of at least six nucleotides to both a V gene segment and a J gene segment was required. A rearrangement counted as productive if the CDR3 had no stop codons and remained in frame with V and J, and every other rearrangement counted as non-productive. CDR3 was defined by IMGT convention, running from the second conserved V-encoded cysteine to the conserved J-encoded phenylalanine. The earlier analysis of 550 to 650 of the donors excluded any sequence lacking an unambiguous match to a single V gene segment. An earlier analysis of 587 of the donors called V segments functional above 56.7% productive rearrangements and segregating when the between-donor standard deviation exceeded 5%. To diagnose cytomegalovirus status from the catalog of TCR beta chain sequences, a statistical classification framework was built. V and J gene assignment, in a later analysis, came from comparing TCR nucleotide sequences with IMGT/GENE-DB human TR gene sequences. In a later analysis, CDR3 sequences and most-parsimonious VDJ recombination scenarios were assigned using the TCRdist pipeline. In a later analysis, each TCR beta chain was defined by its CDR3 amino acid sequence together with its V-gene family, and reads without a unique V-gene family were excluded. To address suspected cross-contamination and a sequencing artifact, a later analysis removed some 620 highly shared, low-generation-probability nucleotide sequences. In a later analysis, a clonal expansion index was calculated for each public chain from normalized within-repertoire ranks of inferred template counts. Generation probabilities in a later analysis came from a VDJ recombination model fitted to out-of-frame rearrangements, and those results were checked against IGoR. A later analysis scored TCR-TCR, TCR-HLA and TCR-CMV co-occurrence with hypergeometric tests, applying a repertoire-size bias correction to TCR pairs. False discovery rates were estimated in a later analysis by permuting HLA or CMV assignments 20 times. A later analysis grouped co-occurring TCRs with DBSCAN, adding TCRdist sequence similarity when clustering within HLA-allele-positive subsets. Repertoires with fewer than 30,000 or more than 120,000 public chains were left out of co-occurrence clustering, as were five repertoires with anomalous nucleotide sharing. TCRdb re-hosts the immuneACCESS table, in-frame sequences only. Its copies lack some clones; in the studies checked, an unresolved V gene accounts for under half of them, and the cause for the rest is not known. The D gene and trimming were derived from the DNA, and the V and J assignments and clone size from that table. A total of just under 250,000 clones appear in this sample, about 80% of them only once. The ten largest clones take up 5.4% of the sample.

The source of this sequence is a woman in her forties in good health and CMV-seropositive. The sample taken for sequencing was PBMCs.

The CDR3 protein sequence reads: CASSEVALRLHF. The bases read TGTGCCAGCAGTGAGGTGGCCCTGAGGCTCCACTTT. The sequence links TRBV2 to TRBJ1-6; confidence is insufficient to name the D gene. Its CDR3 holds 12 amino acids, cysteine through phenylalanine. Only the CDR3 DNA stays, 36 bases, in frame from base 1. Via the germline V gene, CDR1 is SNHLY and CDR2 FYNNEI. V and J are truncated by 3 bases and 16 bases respectively, leaving an intervening sequence of 13 bases.